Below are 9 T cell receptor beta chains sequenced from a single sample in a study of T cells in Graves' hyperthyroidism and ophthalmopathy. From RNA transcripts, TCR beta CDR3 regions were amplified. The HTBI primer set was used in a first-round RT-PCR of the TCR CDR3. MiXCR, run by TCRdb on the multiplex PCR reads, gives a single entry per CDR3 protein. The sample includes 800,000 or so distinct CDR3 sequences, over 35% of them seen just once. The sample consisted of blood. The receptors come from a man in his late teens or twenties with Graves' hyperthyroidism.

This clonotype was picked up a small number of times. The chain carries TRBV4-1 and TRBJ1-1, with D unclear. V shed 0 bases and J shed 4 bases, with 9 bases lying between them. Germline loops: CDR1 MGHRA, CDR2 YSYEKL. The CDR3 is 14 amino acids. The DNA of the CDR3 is TGCGCCAGCAGCCAAGATTCTACGTCCACTGAAGCTTTCTTT. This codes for CASSQDSTSTEAFF.

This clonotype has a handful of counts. The CDR3: CASSTRQGMTINTEAFF. In DNA, the CDR3 is TGTGCCAGTAGTACCCGACAGGGAATGACAATTAACACTGAAGCTTTCTTT. V gene TRBV19 combines with J gene TRBJ1-1; 7 bases are shared with TRBD1. From germline, CDR1 is LNHDA and CDR2 SQIVND (reference sequence). The CDR3 extends over 17 amino acids. The ends lost 4 bases at V and 2 bases at J; junction bases unmatched: 13.

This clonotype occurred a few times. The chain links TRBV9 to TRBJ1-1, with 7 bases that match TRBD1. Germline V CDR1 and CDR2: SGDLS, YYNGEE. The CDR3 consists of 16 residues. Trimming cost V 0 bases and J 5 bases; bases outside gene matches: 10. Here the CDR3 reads CASSVVDGRGGTEAFF. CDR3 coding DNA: TGTGCCAGCAGCGTAGTGGATGGCAGGGGGGGGACTGAAGCTTTCTTT.

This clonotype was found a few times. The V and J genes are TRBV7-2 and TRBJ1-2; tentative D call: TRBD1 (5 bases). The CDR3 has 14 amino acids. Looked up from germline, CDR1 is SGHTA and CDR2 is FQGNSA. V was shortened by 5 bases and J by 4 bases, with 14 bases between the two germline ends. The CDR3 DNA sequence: TGTGCCAGCAGCCCGGGACTAAGCGGCTATGGCTACACCTTC. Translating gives CASSPGLSGYGYTF.

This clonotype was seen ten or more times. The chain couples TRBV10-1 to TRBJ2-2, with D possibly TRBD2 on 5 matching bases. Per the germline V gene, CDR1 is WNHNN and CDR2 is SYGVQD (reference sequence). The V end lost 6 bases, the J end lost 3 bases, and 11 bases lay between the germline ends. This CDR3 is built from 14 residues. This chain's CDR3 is CASRPTADTGELFF. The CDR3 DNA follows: TGCGCCAGCAGGCCCACAGCGGACACCGGGGAGCTGTTTTTT.

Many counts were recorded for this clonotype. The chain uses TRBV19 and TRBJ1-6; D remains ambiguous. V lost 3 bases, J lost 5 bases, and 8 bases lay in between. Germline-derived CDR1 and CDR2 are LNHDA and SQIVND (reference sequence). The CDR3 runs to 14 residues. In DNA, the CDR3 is TGTGCCAGTAGTATCGGGCTGAATAATTCACCCCTCCACTTT. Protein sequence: CASSIGLNNSPLHF. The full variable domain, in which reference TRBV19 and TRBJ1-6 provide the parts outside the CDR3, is DGGITQSPKYLFRKEGQNVTLSCEQNLNHDAMYWYRQDPGQGLRLIYYSQIVNDFQKGDIAEGYSVSREKKESFPLTVTSAQKNPTAFYLCASSIGLNNSPLHFGNGTRLTVT.

The DNA of the CDR3 is TGTGCCAGCAGCCAGACAGGAGGAGTTTCGGACTATGGCTACACCTTC. Protein sequence: CASSQTGGVSDYGYTF. The rearrangement uses TRBV7-2 and TRBJ1-2; possible D gene TRBD1, 6 bases. The CDR3 runs to 16 residues. CDR1 and CDR2 from the germline V gene are SGHTA and FQGNSA. Trimming stripped 5 bases from V and 3 bases from J, with 19 bases between.

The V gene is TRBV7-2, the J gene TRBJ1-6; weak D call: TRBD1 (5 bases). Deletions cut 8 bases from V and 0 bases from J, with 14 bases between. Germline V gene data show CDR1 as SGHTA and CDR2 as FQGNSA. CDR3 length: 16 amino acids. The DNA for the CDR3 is TGTGCCAGCGAGGACGGGGGGAGCTCCTATAATTCACCCCTCCACTTT. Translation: CASEDGGSSYNSPLHF. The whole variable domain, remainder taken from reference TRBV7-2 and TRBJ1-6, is GAGVSQSPSNKVTEKGKDVELRCDPISGHTALYWYRQSLGQGLEFLIYFQGNSAPDKSGLPSDRFSAERTGGSVSTLTIQRTQQEDSAVYLCASEDGGSSYNSPLHFGNGTRLTVT.

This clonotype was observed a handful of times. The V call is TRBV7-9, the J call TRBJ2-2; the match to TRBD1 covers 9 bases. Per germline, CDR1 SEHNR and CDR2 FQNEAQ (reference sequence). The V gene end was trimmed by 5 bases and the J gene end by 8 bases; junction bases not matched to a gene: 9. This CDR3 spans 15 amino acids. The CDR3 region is CASSPGTGWSGELFF. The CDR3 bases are TGTGCCAGCAGCCCCGGGACAGGGTGGTCGGGGGAGCTGTTTTTT.